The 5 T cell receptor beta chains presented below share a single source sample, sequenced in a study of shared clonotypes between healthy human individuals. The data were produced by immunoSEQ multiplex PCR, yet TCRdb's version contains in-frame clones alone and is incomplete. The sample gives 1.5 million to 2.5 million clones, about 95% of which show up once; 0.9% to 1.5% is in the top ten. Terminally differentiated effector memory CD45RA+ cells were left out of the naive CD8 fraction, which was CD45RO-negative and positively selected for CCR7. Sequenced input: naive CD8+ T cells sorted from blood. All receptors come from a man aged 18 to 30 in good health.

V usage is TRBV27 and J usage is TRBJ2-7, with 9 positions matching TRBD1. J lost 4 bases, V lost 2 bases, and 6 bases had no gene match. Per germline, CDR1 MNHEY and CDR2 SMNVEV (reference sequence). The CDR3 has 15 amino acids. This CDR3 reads CASSLGGQGWYEQYF. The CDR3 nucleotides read TGTGCCAGCAGTTTAGGGGGACAGGGTTGGTACGAGCAGTACTTC.

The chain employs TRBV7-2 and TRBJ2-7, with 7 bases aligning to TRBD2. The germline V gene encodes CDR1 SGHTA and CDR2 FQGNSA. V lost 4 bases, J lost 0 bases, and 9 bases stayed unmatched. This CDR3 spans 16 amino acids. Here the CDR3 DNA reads TGTGCCAGCAGCTCGGGGGGAGCGGTAAGCTCCTACGAGCAGTACTTC. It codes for CASSSGGAVSSYEQYF.

The CDR3 bases are TGTGCCAGCAGCGAAGGGACTAGCGTGGAGACCCAGTACTTC. This sequence encodes CASSEGTSVETQYF. The rearrangement joins TRBV5-6 to TRBJ2-5; 10 nucleotides line up with TRBD2. The CDR3 runs to 14 residues. Losses at the gene ends were 4 bases for V and 5 bases for J; bases not matched to a gene: 5. Germline V gives CDR1 SGHDT, CDR2 YYEEEE.

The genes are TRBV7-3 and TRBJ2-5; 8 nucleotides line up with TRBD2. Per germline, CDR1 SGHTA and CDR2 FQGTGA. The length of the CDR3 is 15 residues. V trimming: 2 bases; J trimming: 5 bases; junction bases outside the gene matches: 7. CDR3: CASSLGIAGPETQYF. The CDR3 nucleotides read TGTGCCAGCAGCTTAGGCATAGCGGGGCCTGAGACCCAGTACTTC.

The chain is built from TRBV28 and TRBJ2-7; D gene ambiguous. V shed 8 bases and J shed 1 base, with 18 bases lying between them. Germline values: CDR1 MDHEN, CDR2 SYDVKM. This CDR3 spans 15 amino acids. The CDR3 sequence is CASGPWAAVSYEQYF. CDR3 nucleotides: TGTGCCAGCGGGCCTTGGGCGGCCGTTTCCTACGAGCAGTACTTC.